This TCR beta chain was profiled in a study of cytotoxic CD8 clonotypes in ibrutinib-treated CLL (dated by TCRdb to the early 2020s). Turning to the overall study: In this cohort, approximately 15 patients were treatment-naive and approximately twelve were relapsed/refractory, while about 17 had unmutated IGHV. Responses were partial in some 24 patients and complete in 2; after median around 72 months follow-up, about 14 stayed in remission and 12 progressed. Samples at response were collected after a median of about 13 months of treatment, with a range of about 6 to 36 months. An average of 255,043 productive templates and 80,000 to 100,000 productive rearrangements was obtained per sample. Of the 90 or so participants in the trial, 25 to 30 had longitudinal samples available. Cryopreserved peripheral blood mononuclear cells were obtained prior to treatment, at the time of response, and at either disease progression or sustained remission. Patients were still on ibrutinib when every remission and progressive disease sample was collected. What the work shows at the level of the full study, not this receptor alone: Public clonotypes were rare and either shrank or stayed stable during treatment, and the rise in clonality at ibrutinib response reflected expansion of private clonotypes. Baseline clonality was found to be higher than that of age-matched healthy donors and was strongly correlated with circulating CD8+ T-cell counts. Sampling times were not matched between patients in sustained remission and patients whose disease was progressing, and lymph node repertoires were not examined. Clonality rose at ibrutinib response, remained stable during sustained remission, and dropped back toward baseline at progression.

Each clonotype received, on average, about 10x coverage in deep resolution sequencing performed on a MiSeq, where the target depth lay between 1 in 1 million and 1 in 200,000 T cells. The immunoSEQ hsTCRB Kit was used to generate the TCR beta libraries. Concerning the study's data processing: ImmunoSEQ Data Assistant and ImmunoSEQ Analyzer were used for data analysis, and V, D and J genes were assigned according to IMGT definitions. Clonality was computed as one minus normalized Shannon entropy of productive rearrangement frequencies, ranging from 0 to 1. Public clonotype analysis was restricted to overrepresented clonotypes comprising at least 0.05% of each patient's repertoire. Roughly 12 age-matched healthy donor repertoires from immuneACCESS were used as controls for clonality. This immuneACCESS table, as held by TCRdb, lists in-frame sequences with V and J called but not all clones. Of the missing ones, under half trace to an unresolved V gene in checked studies; the others have no known cause. D and trimming were read from the DNA, whereas the V and J calls and clone size are those reported in that table. The sample table shows approximately 280,000 clones, and roughly 76% are seen once. 5.6% of the sample rests with the top ten.

The germline V gene supplies CDR1 SGHDN and CDR2 FVKESK. The CDR3 runs 14 amino acids, cysteine and phenylalanine included. Only CDR3 DNA remains: 42 bases, in frame from the first base. At the junction V is shortened by 6 bases and J by 8 bases; bases outside the gene matches: 9. Concerning this clone itself: The clone's antigen remains unknown. Base qualities were left out, and no much larger clone turns up one base away.

This specimen's time point label, per the study, means: progressive disease on ibrutinib. For TCR beta library preparation, approximately 2 micrograms of genomic DNA was extracted from cryopreserved PBMCs. High-throughput TCR beta sequencing was performed on longitudinal blood samples from CLL patients receiving ibrutinib monotherapy. The patients took part in an open-label, single-center phase 2 trial of ibrutinib monotherapy. The sample here was PBMCs, taken at disease progression, from a patient treated with ibrutinib. The chain employs TRBV14 and TRBJ1-4, with 7 bases in between that match TRBD1. This clonotype originated in a human donor with chronic lymphocytic leukemia. In nucleotides, the sequence is TGTGCCAGCAGTCGACAGGGATGGAAGGAAAAACTGTTTTTT. This codes for CASSRQGWKEKLFF.